These 9 T cell receptor beta chains were sequenced from one sample in a study of blood T cells in healthy people across ages. Sample-barcoded 5' priming and a J-beta primer mix drove a second PCR of about 6 to 11 cycles. Each CDR3 protein gets one entry after TCRdb re-called the 5' RACE reads with MiXCR. The sample includes approximately 1.5 million distinct CDR3 sequences, about 42% of them seen just once. Sample: blood. The receptors come from a woman aged 18-29 years in good health.

The chain uses TRBV12-3 or TRBV12-4 and TRBJ1-6; 11 nucleotides match TRBD1. The CDR3 spans 15 residues. With 4 bases clipped from V and 10 bases from J, the junction kept 6 bases outside the gene matches. CDR3 nucleotide sequence: TGTGCCAGCAGTTCCTCCGGGACAGGGGGATCACCCCTCCACTTT. It is translated as CASSSSGTGGSPLHF.

V and J are TRBV3-1 and TRBJ1-5; D is uncertain. CDR3 length: 15 residues. Trimming shortened V by 10 bases and J by 5 bases, and 21 bases separated the two germline ends. Germline V CDR1 and CDR2: LGHDT, YNNKEL (reference sequence). The CDR3 here is CATSAGVGSHQPQHF. In DNA, the CDR3 is TGTGCCACTTCCGCTGGGGTCGGCAGCCATCAGCCCCAGCATTTT.

This clonotype was recorded a few times. The chain joins TRBV4-1 to TRBJ2-3, with D possibly being TRBD1 (6 bases). This CDR3 is 14 amino acids long. V lost 6 bases to trimming and J lost 8 bases, with 18 bases between them. CDR1 is MGHRA and CDR2 is YSYEKL in the germline V gene. CDR3 region: CASSPQTGIATQYF. For the CDR3, the DNA is TGCGCCAGCAGTCCTCAAACAGGGATTGCTACGCAGTATTTT.

The sample holds a few counts of this clonotype. J is TRBJ2-1 and V is TRBV10-3; 10 nucleotides agree with TRBD2. This CDR3 spans 16 amino acids. V gave up 3 bases and J gave up 7 bases; unmatched junction bases: 9. Germline CDR1 is ENHRY and CDR2 is SYGVKD. This CDR3 reads CAISDPRASGSNEQFF. The CDR3, as DNA: TGTGCCATCAGTGACCCGAGGGCTAGCGGGAGTAATGAGCAGTTCTTC.

The rearrangement uses TRBV7-2 and TRBJ2-1, with 8 bases aligning to TRBD1. Germline CDR1 SGHTA, CDR2 FQGNSA. V lost 3 bases to trimming and J lost 8 bases; unmatched junction nucleotides: 3. This CDR3 spans 13 amino acids. CDR3 amino acids: CASSFDRGDEQFF. CDR3 nucleotide sequence: TGTGCCAGCAGCTTTGACAGGGGCGATGAGCAGTTCTTC.

The table lists this clonotype with a few counts. The chain links TRBV12-3 or TRBV12-4 to TRBJ2-7, with TRBD1 matching over 9 bases. This CDR3 region has 16 residues. The V and J ends lost 6 bases and 4 bases, in that order; junction bases with no gene match: 13. In DNA form, the CDR3 reads TGTGCCAGCAGGTTGGGGATAACAGGGGGCCGATACGAGCAGTACTTC. Protein sequence: CASRLGITGGRYEQYF.

V usage is TRBV7-9 and J usage is TRBJ1-3, with D tentatively TRBD1 (5 bases). V was pared by 4 bases and J by 1 base, with 8 bases between. CDR1 and CDR2 (germline): SEHNR, FQNEAQ (reference sequence). The CDR3 is 14 amino acids. DNA of the CDR3: TGTGCCAGCAGCTCTCAGGGTTCTGGAAACACCATATATTTT. This encodes CASSSQGSGNTIYF.

The chain has TRBV24-1 and TRBJ2-1; D not resolved. The CDR3 length is 13 residues. Trimming left V 5 bases short and J 8 bases short, with 12 bases between. CDR1 and CDR2 from the germline V gene are KGHDR and SFDVKD. CDR3 amino acids: CATSVGGIYEQFF. CDR3 DNA sequence: TGTGCCACCAGTGTGGGCGGAATCTATGAGCAGTTCTTC.

This clonotype occurred many times. The chain links TRBV10-3 to TRBJ1-4; D remains ambiguous. Trimming shortened V by 6 bases and J by 0 bases, and 14 bases separated the two germline ends. This CDR3 region has 16 residues. CDR1 ENHRY and CDR2 SYGVKD come from the germline V gene. In DNA form, the CDR3 reads TGTGCCATCAGCCCCGAGTTAGTTGCAACTAATGAAAAACTGTTTTTT. It yields the protein CAISPELVATNEKLFF.